This entry lists 29 T cell receptor beta chains sequenced from one sample in a study of CXCR3-negative and CXCR3-positive naive CD8 T cells. Study conclusions and caveats: When CXCR3-positive naive cells were set against CXCR3-negative naive cells, the former had more hydrophobic TRB CDR3s.

5' RACE with UMI labels generated the TRB cDNA libraries. TCRdb reanalyzed the 5' RACE reads, giving one entry per CDR3 protein sequence and no DNA. This sample's clone table lists about 85,000 distinct CDR3 sequences. The antigens for these receptors are not known. Sequencing used naive CXCR3+ CD8+ T cells from blood. Sample subset: CD45RO-CCR7+CD27+CD95- naive CD8+ T cells expressing CXCR3 (TNR3+). The receptor source for this set is a human donor in good health. Some clones in this sample may be carry-over from other donors' samples.

This chain uses TRBV6-2 or TRBV6-3 with TRBJ2-1; TCRdb proposes TRBD2, but this gene call is untestable without DNA. CDR3 length equals 15 residues. Germline values: CDR1 MNHEY, CDR2 SVGEGT. CDR3 amino acids: CASRHGLAAYNEQFF.

V usage is TRBV7-9 and J usage is TRBJ1-6. CDR1 and CDR2 (germline): SEHNR, FQNEAQ (reference sequence). The CDR3 length is 12 residues. CDR3 region: CASNADNSPLHF. Looking up the rest from reference TRBV7-9 and TRBJ1-6 gives the full variable domain: DTGVSQNPRHKITKRGQNVTFRCDPISEHNRLYWYRQTLGQGPEFLTYFQNEAQLEKSRLLSDRFSAERPKGSFSTLEIQRTEQGDSAMYLCASNADNSPLHFGNGTRLTVT.

The gene calls are TRBV29-1 and TRBJ2-1; TCRdb outputs TRBD1, but without DNA this stays unchecked. Looked up from germline, CDR1 is SQVTM and CDR2 is ANQGSEA. This CDR3 is 14 amino acids long. The CDR3 reads CSVEAGTLDNEQFF.

This chain connects TRBV14 to TRBJ2-5; TCRdb outputs TRBD1, but without DNA this stays unchecked. There are 14 residues in the CDR3. Germline CDR1 is SGHDN and CDR2 is FVKESK. The chain's CDR3 is CASSQPGTQETQYF.

The V gene is TRBV9, the J gene TRBJ2-7; the TCRdb D gene call, TRBD1, has no DNA to confirm it. Germline V CDR1 and CDR2: SGDLS, YYNGEE. CDR3 length: 13 residues. The CDR3 here is CASSQAPTYEQYF.

The chain recombines TRBV10-3 with TRBJ1-2. Germline assignment: CDR1 ENHRY and CDR2 SYGVKD. The CDR3 spans 14 residues. CDR3 loop: CAISDQGGPSGYTF.

The chain has TRBV6-6 and TRBJ2-5; TCRdb picks TRBD1, but there is no DNA to check that call. The length of the CDR3 is 14 residues. Per germline, CDR1 MNHNY and CDR2 SVGAGI (reference sequence). The CDR3 spells CASSYVAGEETQYF.

The rearrangement uses TRBV6-6 and TRBJ1-4; there is no DNA to check the TCRdb D call of TRBD1. CDR1 MNHNY and CDR2 SVGAGI come from the germline V gene (reference sequence). There are 16 residues in the CDR3. The CDR3 reads CASGYSRQGAGEKLFF.

The chain links TRBV15 to TRBJ2-7; TCRdb designates TRBD1, a call that cannot be tested without DNA. This CDR3 has 14 residues. Germline-derived CDR1 and CDR2 are LNHNV and YYDKDF (reference sequence). The CDR3 spells CATSRADRDYEQYF. Full variable domain (remainder filled in from reference TRBV15 and TRBJ2-7): DAMVIQNPRYQVTQFGKPVTLSCSQTLNHNVMYWYQQKSSQAPKLLFHYYDKDFNNEADTPDNFQSRRPNTSFCFLDIRSPGLGDTAMYLCATSRADRDYEQYFGPGTRLTVT.

The CDR3 region is CASSQETPEQYF. This chain links TRBV14 with TRBJ2-7. There are 12 residues in the CDR3. Germline CDR1 reads SGHDN; CDR2 reads FVKESK.

The chain employs TRBV6-2 or TRBV6-3 and TRBJ2-1; there is no DNA to check the TCRdb D call of TRBD1. This CDR3 is built from 12 residues. Germline-derived CDR1 and CDR2 are MNHEY and SVGEGT. CDR3 sequence: CASSPYGVEQFF.

The CDR3 protein is CASSAWIMTGELFF. The gene calls are TRBV2 and TRBJ2-2. Germline V lookup: CDR1 SNHLY, CDR2 FYNNEI. The length of the CDR3 is 14 residues. Full variable domain (missing parts from reference TRBV2 and TRBJ2-2): EPEVTQTPSHQVTQMGQEVILRCVPISNHLYFYWYRQILGQKVEFLVSFYNNEISEKSEIFDDQFSVERPDGSNFTLKIRSTKLEDSAMYFCASSAWIMTGELFFGEGSRLTVL.

The V gene is TRBV15, the J gene TRBJ2-2; the TRBD1 assignment by TCRdb is unverifiable without DNA. The CDR3 contains 17 residues. Germline V gene sequence: CDR1 LNHNV, CDR2 YYDKDF (reference sequence). This CDR3 is CATSHPRGTASTGELFF.

The chain carries TRBV13 and TRBJ2-5; TCRdb indicates TRBD1, and absent DNA this call remains unverified. In germline, CDR1 is PRHDT, CDR2 FYEKMQ (reference sequence). The CDR3 spans 17 residues. CDR3 in amino acids: CASSHRTAQVVQETQYF.

This CDR3 is CASRPNTGLAYHEQYF. The chain employs TRBV5-5 and TRBJ2-7; TCRdb selects TRBD2, and the lack of DNA leaves this call unchecked. The germline V gene has CDR1 SGHKS and CDR2 YYEKEE (reference sequence). The CDR3 covers 16 residues.

The rearrangement links TRBV4-2 to TRBJ1-1; TCRdb's D call, TRBD1, is unchecked because there is no DNA. The CDR3 is made up of 18 amino acids. Germline V lookup: CDR1 LGHNA, CDR2 YNFKEQ. This CDR3 is CASSQDGSLTGMSTEAFF.

The rearrangement joins TRBV25-1 to TRBJ2-1; TCRdb selects TRBD2, and the lack of DNA leaves this call unchecked. The germline V gene encodes CDR1 MGHDK and CDR2 SYGVNS. The CDR3 is 17 amino acids. CDR3 loop: CASSDLGWGGSCNEQFF.

The J gene is TRBJ1-2, the V gene TRBV29-1; TCRdb names TRBD1, which stays unverified in the absence of DNA. The CDR3 is 12 amino acids. Germline V gene sequence: CDR1 SQVTM, CDR2 ANQGSEA. CDR3 residues: CSGGWENYGYTF.

The gene calls are TRBV28 and TRBJ2-2; TCRdb's assignment of TRBD2 cannot be checked, as there is no DNA. CDR1 is MDHEN, CDR2 SYDVKM, per germline. The CDR3 spans 16 residues. The CDR3 loop is CASSFSQAGAAGELFF.

The chain combines TRBV5-5 with TRBJ1-2; lacking DNA, the TRBD1 call made by TCRdb goes unchecked. The CDR3 runs to 15 residues. CDR1 is SGHKS, CDR2 YYEKEE, per germline (reference sequence). CDR3 in amino acids: CASSLFWGNGYGYTF. Complete variable domain (other parts from reference TRBV5-5 and TRBJ1-2): DAGVTQSPTHLIKTRGQQVTLRCSPISGHKSVSWYQQVLGQGPQFIFQYYEKEERGRGNFPDRFSARQFPNYSSELNVNALLLGDSALYLCASSLFWGNGYGYTFGSGTRLTVV.

The chain recombines TRBV16 with TRBJ1-5. The CDR3 contains 17 residues. Germline V gives CDR1 KGHSY, CDR2 FQNENV. CDR3 loop: CASSQSVAAVALEPQHF.

This chain links TRBV6-5 with TRBJ2-1; TCRdb indicates TRBD1, and absent DNA this call remains unverified. CDR1 is MNHEY, CDR2 SVGAGI, per germline. The CDR3 covers 16 residues. CDR3 region: CASSPTWDSSYNEQFF.

This sequence joins TRBV25-1 and TRBJ2-5; without DNA, the TCRdb call of TRBD1 cannot be checked. Germline V gives CDR1 MGHDK, CDR2 SYGVNS. This CDR3 is built from 14 residues. CDR3 sequence reads: CASSFYRGGETQYF.

The chain is built from TRBV5-6 and TRBJ1-1; no DNA is available, so the TRBD1 call from TCRdb remains unchecked. The length of the CDR3 is 15 residues. Germline V gene sequence: CDR1 SGHDT, CDR2 YYEEEE. Here the CDR3 reads CASSLGRGQNTEAFF. The full variable domain, completed using reference TRBV5-6 and TRBJ1-1, is DAGVTQSPTHLIKTRGQQVTLRCSPKSGHDTVSWYQQALGQGPQFIFQYYEEEERQRGNFPDRFSGHQFPNYSSELNVNALLLGDSALYLCASSLGRGQNTEAFFGQGTRLTVV.

The chain employs TRBV29-1 and TRBJ2-7; as DNA is missing, the TRBD2 call by TCRdb cannot be tested. Germline V lookup: CDR1 SQVTM, CDR2 ANQGSEA. This CDR3 spans 13 amino acids. CDR3 in amino acids: CSVRLADSYEQYF.

The gene calls are TRBV20-1 and TRBJ1-1; as DNA is missing, the TRBD1 call by TCRdb cannot be tested. The CDR3 has 18 amino acids. Per germline, CDR1 DFQATT and CDR2 SNEGSKA (reference sequence). The CDR3 spells CSARDQGRRGPMNTEAFF.

The chain uses TRBV30 and TRBJ2-3; TCRdb's D call, TRBD2, is unchecked because there is no DNA. CDR3 size: 13 residues. CDR1 and CDR2 from the germline V gene are GTSNPN and SVGIG (reference sequence). This chain's CDR3 is CACRGGSGDTQYF. The full variable domain, its missing parts supplied by reference TRBV30 and TRBJ2-3, is SQTIHQWPATLVQPVGSPLSLECTVEGTSNPNLYWYRQAAGRGLQLLFYSVGIGQISSEVPQNLSASRPQDRQFILSSKKLLLSDSGFYLCACRGGSGDTQYFGPGTRLTVL.

The chain employs TRBV12-3 or TRBV12-4 and TRBJ2-7. This CDR3 is 15 amino acids long. This CDR3 reads CASSLRVSTNYEQYF.

V and J are TRBV20-1 and TRBJ1-4; the TCRdb D gene call, TRBD1, has no DNA to confirm it. Per the germline V gene, CDR1 is DFQATT and CDR2 is SNEGSKA (reference sequence). CDR3 length: 14 amino acids. CDR3 sequence reads: CSARVYRGNEKLLF.